This is a list of T cell receptor beta chains from one sample in a study of tumor and adjacent non-tumor tissue in lung cancer. TCRdb reanalysed the multiplex PCR reads using MiXCR and keeps one entry per CDR3 protein. The sample has 55,000 to 70,000 distinct CDR3 sequences; 55% to 75% are singletons. Sequenced: lung tumor tissue. The receptors stem from a man between 50 and 59 years old with non-small cell lung cancer. Each CDR3 is given with its conserved first and last residue. D genes are given only for firm matches. Not all rows give a size; the values are once, few, many and, for expanded clones, a class.

j_gene,abundance,v_gene,d_gene,CDR3nt,CDR3aa
TRBJ2-1,.,TRBV20-1,.,TGCAGTGCTAGAGCGGGGTCCTACAATGAGCAGTTCTTC,CSARAGSYNEQFF
TRBJ2-5,.,TRBV5-1,TRBD1,TGCGCCAGCAGCTTTGGACAGGGTCGAGAGACCCAGTACTTC,CASSFGQGRETQYF
TRBJ2-3,.,TRBV29-1,.,TGCACCGTTGTGAGTCAGGGAACCAGTACAGATACGCAGTATTTT,CTVVSQGTSTDTQYF
TRBJ2-1,.,TRBV7-2,TRBD2,TGTGCCAGCATTACTGCTAGCGGGAGTTCCAATGAGCAATTCTTC,CASITASGSSNEQFF
TRBJ1-2,.,TRBV24-1,.,TGTGCCACCAGTGGCCCGGTCGCAGGGGCCCCCTATGGCTACACCTTC,CATSGPVAGAPYGYTF
TRBJ2-7,.,TRBV12-3/TRBV12-4,.,TGTGTCAGCAGCGACAAAGGACGGGGATACGAGCAGTACTTC,CVSSDKGRGYEQYF
TRBJ2-1,.,TRBV28,.,TGTGCCAGCAGTTTGAAACTGTGGACCTACAATGAGCAGTTCTTC,CASSLKLWTYNEQFF
TRBJ2-3,once,TRBV11-3,TRBD2,TGTGCCAGCAGCCCAGAGACTAGCGGGTTTGCGGTTACGCAGTATTTT,CASSPETSGFAVTQYF
TRBJ2-1,.,TRBV29-1,.,TGCAGCGGCGTGGAGGGGCTAGGGATGGATGAGCAGTTCTTT,CSGVEGLGMDEQFF
TRBJ2-3,.,TRBV6-1,TRBD1,TGTGCCAGCAGTACCTCGGGACAGATTTTGTGGAATCAGCCCCAGTATTTT,CASSTSGQILWNQPQYF
TRBJ2-1,.,TRBV20-1,TRBD2,TGCAGTGCTAGGTCCGCAATGGCGGGAGGCAATGAGCAGTTCTTC,CSARSAMAGGNEQFF
TRBJ2-1,.,TRBV11-3,.,TGTGCCAGCAGCTTAGGAGGGTCTGGGCTTATCTTC,CASSLGGSGLIF
TRBJ2-3,many,TRBV7-8,.,TGTGCCAGCAGCCTACGGGTTGACTGGGAAGATACGCAGTATTTT,CASSLRVDWEDTQYF
TRBJ2-2,many,TRBV7-9,TRBD1,TGTGCCAGCAGCCGCGGGACAGGGGTTCTCGGGGAGCTGTTTTTT,CASSRGTGVLGELFF